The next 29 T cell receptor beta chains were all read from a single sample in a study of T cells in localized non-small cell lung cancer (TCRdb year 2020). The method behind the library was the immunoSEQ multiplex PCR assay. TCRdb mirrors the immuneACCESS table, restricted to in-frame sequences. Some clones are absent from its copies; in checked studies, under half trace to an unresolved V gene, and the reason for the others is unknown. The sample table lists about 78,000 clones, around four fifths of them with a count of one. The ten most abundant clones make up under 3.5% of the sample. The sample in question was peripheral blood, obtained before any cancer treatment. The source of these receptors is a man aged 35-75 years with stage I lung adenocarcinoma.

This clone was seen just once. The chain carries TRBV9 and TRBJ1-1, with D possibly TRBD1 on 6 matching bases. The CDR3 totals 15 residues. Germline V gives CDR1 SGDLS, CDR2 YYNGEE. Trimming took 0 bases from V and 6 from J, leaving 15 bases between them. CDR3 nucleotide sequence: TGTGCCAGCAGCGTAGGACCAGGGGCTTCGGCTGAAGCTTTCTTT. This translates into CASSVGPGASAEAFF.

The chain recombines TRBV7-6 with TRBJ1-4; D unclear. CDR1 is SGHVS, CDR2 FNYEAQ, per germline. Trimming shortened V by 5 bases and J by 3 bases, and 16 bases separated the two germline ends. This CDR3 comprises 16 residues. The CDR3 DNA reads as TGTGCCAGCAGCGCGAACCCCCTCTCATCTAATGAAAAACTGTTTTTT. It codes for CASSANPLSSNEKLFF.

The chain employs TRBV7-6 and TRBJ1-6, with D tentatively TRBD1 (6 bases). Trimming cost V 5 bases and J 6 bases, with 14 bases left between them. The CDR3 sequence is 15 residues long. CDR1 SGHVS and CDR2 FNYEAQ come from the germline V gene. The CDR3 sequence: CASSRTQGPNSPLHF. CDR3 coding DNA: TGTGCCAGCAGCCGCACACAGGGCCCTAATTCACCCCTCCACTTT. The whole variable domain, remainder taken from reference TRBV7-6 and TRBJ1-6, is GAGVSQSPRYKVTKRGQDVALRCDPISGHVSLYWYRQALGQGPEFLTYFNYEAQQDKSGLPNDRFSAERPEGSISTLTIQRTEQRDSAMYRCASSRTQGPNSPLHFGNGTRLTVT.

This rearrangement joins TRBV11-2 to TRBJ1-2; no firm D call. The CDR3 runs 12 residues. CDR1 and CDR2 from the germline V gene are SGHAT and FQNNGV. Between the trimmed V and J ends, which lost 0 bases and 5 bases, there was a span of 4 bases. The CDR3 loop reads CASSLESYGYTF. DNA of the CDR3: TGTGCCAGCAGCTTAGAGTCATATGGCTACACCTTC.

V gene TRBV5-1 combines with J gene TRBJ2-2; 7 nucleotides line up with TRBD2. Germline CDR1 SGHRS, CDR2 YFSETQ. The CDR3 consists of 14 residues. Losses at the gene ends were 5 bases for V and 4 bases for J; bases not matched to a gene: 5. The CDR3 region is CASSRRESTGELFF. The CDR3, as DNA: TGCGCCAGCAGTAGGCGGGAGAGCACCGGGGAGCTGTTTTTT.

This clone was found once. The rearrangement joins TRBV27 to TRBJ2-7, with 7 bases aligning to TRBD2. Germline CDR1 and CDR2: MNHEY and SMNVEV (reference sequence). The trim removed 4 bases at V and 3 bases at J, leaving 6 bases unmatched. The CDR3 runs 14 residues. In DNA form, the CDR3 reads TGTGCCAGCAGTTGGACCGGGAGGAACTACGAGCAGTACTTC. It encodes CASSWTGRNYEQYF.

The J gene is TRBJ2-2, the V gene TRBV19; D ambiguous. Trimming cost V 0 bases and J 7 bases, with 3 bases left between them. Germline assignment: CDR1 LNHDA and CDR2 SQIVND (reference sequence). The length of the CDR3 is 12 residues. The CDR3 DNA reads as TGTGCCAGTAGTATAGATAACGGGGAGCTGTTTTTT. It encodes CASSIDNGELFF.

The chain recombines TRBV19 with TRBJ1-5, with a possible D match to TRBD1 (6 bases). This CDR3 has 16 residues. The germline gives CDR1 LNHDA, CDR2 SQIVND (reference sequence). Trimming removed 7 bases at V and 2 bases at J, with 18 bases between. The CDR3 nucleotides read TGTGCCAGTATATCCGGGGGCCGCAGGGGCAATCAGCCCCAGCATTTT. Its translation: CASISGGRRGNQPQHF.

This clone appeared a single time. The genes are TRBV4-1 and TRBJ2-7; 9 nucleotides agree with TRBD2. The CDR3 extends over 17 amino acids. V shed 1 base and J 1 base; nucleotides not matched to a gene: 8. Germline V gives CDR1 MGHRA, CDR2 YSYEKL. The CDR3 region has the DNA TGCGCCAGCAGCCAAGGCAGGGCTAGCGGGAATTCCTACGAGCAGTACTTC. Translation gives CASSQGRASGNSYEQYF.

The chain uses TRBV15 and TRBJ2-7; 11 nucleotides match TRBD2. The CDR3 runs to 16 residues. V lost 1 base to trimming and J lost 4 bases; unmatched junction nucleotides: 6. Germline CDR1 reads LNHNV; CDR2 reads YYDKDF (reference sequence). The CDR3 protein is CATSRATSGRSYEQYF. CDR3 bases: TGTGCCACCAGCAGAGCTACTAGCGGGAGATCTTACGAGCAGTACTTC.

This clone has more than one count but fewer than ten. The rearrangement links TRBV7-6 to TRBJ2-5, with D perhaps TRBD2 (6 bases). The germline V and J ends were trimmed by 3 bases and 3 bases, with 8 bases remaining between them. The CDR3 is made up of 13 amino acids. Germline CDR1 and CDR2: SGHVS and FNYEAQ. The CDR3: CASSLGLKETQYF. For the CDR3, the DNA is TGTGCCAGCAGCTTGGGACTCAAAGAGACCCAGTACTTC. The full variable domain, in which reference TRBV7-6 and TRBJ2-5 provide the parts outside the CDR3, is GAGVSQSPRYKVTKRGQDVALRCDPISGHVSLYWYRQALGQGPEFLTYFNYEAQQDKSGLPNDRFSAERPEGSISTLTIQRTEQRDSAMYRCASSLGLKETQYFGPGTRLLVL.

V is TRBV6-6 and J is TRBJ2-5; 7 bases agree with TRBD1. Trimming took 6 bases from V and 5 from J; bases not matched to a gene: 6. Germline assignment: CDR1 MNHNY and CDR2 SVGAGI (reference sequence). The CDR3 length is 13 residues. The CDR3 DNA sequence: TGTGCCAGCAGCTTCAGGGGGTGGGAGACCCAGTACTTC. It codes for CASSFRGWETQYF.

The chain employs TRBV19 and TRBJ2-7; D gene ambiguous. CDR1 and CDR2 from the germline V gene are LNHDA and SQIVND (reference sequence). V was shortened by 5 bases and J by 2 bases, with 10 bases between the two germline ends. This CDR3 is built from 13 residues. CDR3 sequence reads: CASSYSAAYEQYF. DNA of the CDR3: TGTGCCAGTAGTTATTCGGCCGCCTACGAGCAGTACTTC.

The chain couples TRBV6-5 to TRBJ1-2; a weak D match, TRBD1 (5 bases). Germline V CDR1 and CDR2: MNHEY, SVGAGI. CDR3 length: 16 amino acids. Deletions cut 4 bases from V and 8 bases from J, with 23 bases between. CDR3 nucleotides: TGTGCCAGCAGTTTTTTTGGGGGACTACTATTACAGGGCTACACCTTC. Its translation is CASSFFGGLLLQGYTF.

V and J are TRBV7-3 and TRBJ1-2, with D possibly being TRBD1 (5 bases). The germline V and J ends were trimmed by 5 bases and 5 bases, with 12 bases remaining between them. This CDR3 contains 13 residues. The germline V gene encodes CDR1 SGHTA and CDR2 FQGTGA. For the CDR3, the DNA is TGTGCCAGCAGCCCTGACAGTGGGTATGGCTACACCTTC. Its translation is CASSPDSGYGYTF.

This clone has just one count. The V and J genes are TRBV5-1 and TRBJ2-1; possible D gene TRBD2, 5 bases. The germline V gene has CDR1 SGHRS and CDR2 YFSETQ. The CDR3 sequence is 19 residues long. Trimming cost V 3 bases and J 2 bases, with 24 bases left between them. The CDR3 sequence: CASSSMSPSGGLPYNEQFF. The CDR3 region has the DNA TGCGCCAGCAGCTCGATGAGTCCCTCCGGCGGGCTGCCCTACAATGAGCAGTTCTTC.

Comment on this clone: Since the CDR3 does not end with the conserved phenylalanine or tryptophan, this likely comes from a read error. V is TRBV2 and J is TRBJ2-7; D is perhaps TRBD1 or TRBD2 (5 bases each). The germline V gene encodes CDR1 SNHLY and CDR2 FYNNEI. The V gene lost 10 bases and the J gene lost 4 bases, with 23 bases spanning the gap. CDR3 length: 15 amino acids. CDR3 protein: CATQGDLYRAYEQYL. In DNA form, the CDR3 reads TGTGCCACCCAAGGGGACCTTTACCGTGCATACGAGCAGTACCTC.

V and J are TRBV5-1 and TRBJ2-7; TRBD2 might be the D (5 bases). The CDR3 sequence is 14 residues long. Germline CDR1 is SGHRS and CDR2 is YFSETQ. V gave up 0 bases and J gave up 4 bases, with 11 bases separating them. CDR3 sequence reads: CASSLAARAYEQYF. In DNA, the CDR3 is TGCGCCAGCAGCTTGGCCGCGAGGGCATACGAGCAGTACTTC. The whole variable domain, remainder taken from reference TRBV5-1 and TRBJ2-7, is KAGVTQTPRYLIKTRGQQVTLSCSPISGHRSVSWYQQTPGQGLQFLFEYFSETQRNKGNFPGRFSGRQFSNSRSEMNVSTLELGDSALYLCASSLAARAYEQYFGPGTRLTVT.

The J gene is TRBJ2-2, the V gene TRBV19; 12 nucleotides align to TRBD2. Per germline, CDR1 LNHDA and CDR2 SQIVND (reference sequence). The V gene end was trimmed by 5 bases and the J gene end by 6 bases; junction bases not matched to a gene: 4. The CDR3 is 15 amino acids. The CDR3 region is CASSATSGSPGELFF. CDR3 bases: TGTGCCAGTAGTGCGACTAGCGGGAGCCCCGGGGAGCTGTTTTTT.

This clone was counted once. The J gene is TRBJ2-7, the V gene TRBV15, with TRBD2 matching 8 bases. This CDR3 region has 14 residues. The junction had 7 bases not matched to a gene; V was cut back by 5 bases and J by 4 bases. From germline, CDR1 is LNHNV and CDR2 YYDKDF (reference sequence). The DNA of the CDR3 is TGTGCCACCAGCTCGACTAGCGTTATTTACGAGCAGTACTTC. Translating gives CATSSTSVIYEQYF. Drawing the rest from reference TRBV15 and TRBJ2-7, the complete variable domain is DAMVIQNPRYQVTQFGKPVTLSCSQTLNHNVMYWYQQKSSQAPKLLFHYYDKDFNNEADTPDNFQSRRPNTSFCFLDIRSPGLGDTAMYLCATSSTSVIYEQYFGPGTRLTVT.

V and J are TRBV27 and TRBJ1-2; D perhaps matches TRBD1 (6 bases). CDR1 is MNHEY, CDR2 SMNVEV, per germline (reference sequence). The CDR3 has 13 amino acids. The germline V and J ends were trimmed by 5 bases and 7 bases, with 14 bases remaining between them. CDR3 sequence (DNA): TGTGCCAGCAGTGGCCGGGGGGCGCGTGGCTACACCTTC. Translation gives CASSGRGARGYTF.

For the CDR3, the DNA is TGTGCCAGCAGCTTGGGGACTAGCGGGGGAACCGGGGAGCTGTTTTTT. It is translated as CASSLGTSGGTGELFF. The V gene is TRBV5-4, the J gene TRBJ2-2; the match to TRBD2 covers 13 bases. The CDR3 consists of 16 residues. Germline V gene sequence: CDR1 SGHNT, CDR2 YYREEE (reference sequence). The V gene end was trimmed by 0 bases and the J gene end by 5 bases; junction bases not matched to a gene: 1.

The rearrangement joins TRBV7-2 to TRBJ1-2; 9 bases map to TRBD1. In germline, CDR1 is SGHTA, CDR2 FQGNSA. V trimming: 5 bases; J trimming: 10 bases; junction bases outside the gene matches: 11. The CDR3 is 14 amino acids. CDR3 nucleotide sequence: TGTGCCAGCAGCCCCTCGGGACAGGGCCAATTCTACACCTTC. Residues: CASSPSGQGQFYTF.

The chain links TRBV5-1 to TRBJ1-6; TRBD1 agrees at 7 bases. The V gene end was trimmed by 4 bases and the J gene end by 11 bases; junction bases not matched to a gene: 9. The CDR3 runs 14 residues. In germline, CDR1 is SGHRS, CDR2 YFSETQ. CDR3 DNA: TGCGCCAGCAGCCAAAACAGGGGCAATACACCCCTCCACTTT. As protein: CASSQNRGNTPLHF.

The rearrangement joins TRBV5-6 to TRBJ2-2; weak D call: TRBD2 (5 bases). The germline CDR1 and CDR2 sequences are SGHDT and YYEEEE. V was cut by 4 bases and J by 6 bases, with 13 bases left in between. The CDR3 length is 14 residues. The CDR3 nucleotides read TGTGCCAGCAGCAGTCGTCGGGGTCCCGGGGAGCTGTTTTTT. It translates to CASSSRRGPGELFF.

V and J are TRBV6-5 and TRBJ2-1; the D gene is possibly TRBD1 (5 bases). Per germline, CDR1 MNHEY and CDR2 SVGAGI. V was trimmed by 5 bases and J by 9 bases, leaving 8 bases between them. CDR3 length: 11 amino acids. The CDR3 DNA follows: TGTGCCAGCAGTACAGACAGTGAGCAGTTCTTC. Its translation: CASSTDSEQFF.

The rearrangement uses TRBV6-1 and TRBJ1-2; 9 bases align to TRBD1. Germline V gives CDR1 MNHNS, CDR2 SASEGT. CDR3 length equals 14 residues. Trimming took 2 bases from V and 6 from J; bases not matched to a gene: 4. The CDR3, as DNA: TGTGCCAGCAGTGAACCTGGACAGGGGAATGGCTACACCTTC. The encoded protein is CASSEPGQGNGYTF.

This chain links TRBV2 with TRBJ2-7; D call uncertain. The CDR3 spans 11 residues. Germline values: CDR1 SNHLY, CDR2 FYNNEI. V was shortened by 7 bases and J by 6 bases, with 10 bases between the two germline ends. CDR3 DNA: TGTGCCAGCAACCCGGCCTCCGAGCAGTACTTC. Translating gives CASNPASEQYF. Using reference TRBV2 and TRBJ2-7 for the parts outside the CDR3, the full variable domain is EPEVTQTPSHQVTQMGQEVILRCVPISNHLYFYWYRQILGQKVEFLVSFYNNEISEKSEIFDDQFSVERPDGSNFTLKIRSTKLEDSAMYFCASNPASEQYFGPGTRLTVT.

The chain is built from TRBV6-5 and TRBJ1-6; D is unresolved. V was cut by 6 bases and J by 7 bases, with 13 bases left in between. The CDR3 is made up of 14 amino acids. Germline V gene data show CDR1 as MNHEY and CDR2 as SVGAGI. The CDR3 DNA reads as TGTGCCAGCAGGGACCGCTTTCGGAATTCACCCCTCCACTTT. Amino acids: CASRDRFRNSPLHF.